Listed below are T cell receptor beta chains from one sample, sequenced in a study. TCRdb redid the calling of the 5' RACE reads with MiXCR, one entry per CDR3 protein. The data contain nearly 10,000 distinct CDR3 sequences, less than 15% of them seen just once; the ten biggest clones take up approximately 3%. Sequencing was done on a sample of Tregs sorted from blood. These receptors originate from a female donor with breast cancer. Both conserved end residues are part of each CDR3. Fields, in order: D gene, clone size, J gene, CDR3 length, V gene, CDR3 protein, CDR3 DNA. A D gene is named only where the DNA matches it firmly. Size tells how often a clone was seen (once, few, many) or the class of an expanded clone, and some rows leave it out.

NA many TRBJ2-7 13 TRBV7-2 CASSSYSSYEQYF TGTGCCAGCAGCTCCTACAGCTCCTACGAGCAGTACTTC
NA medium-sized TRBJ2-5 15 TRBV5-1 CASSFSSGNQETQYF TGCGCCAGCAGCTTTTCGTCGGGGAACCAAGAGACCCAGTACTTC
NA few TRBJ2-7 15 TRBV28 CASSFTGFGSYEQYF TGTGCCAGCAGTTTTACAGGGTTTGGAAGTTACGAGCAGTACTTC
NA many TRBJ2-1 12 TRBV7-2 CASSLENNEQFF TGTGCCAGCAGCTTAGAAAACAATGAGCAGTTCTTC
NA many TRBJ1-2 14 TRBV7-9 CASSLVGPVKGYTF TGTGCCAGCAGCCTAGTCGGGCCCGTCAAAGGCTACACCTTC
NA many TRBJ2-3 12 TRBV3-1 CASSLSTDTQYF TGTGCCAGCAGCCTGAGCACAGATACGCAGTATTTT
NA medium-sized TRBJ2-2 13 TRBV20-1 CSANHPNTGELFF TGCAGTGCTAACCACCCGAACACCGGGGAGCTGTTTTTT
NA many TRBJ2-2 17 TRBV30 CAWSVARTITNTGELFF TGTGCCTGGAGTGTAGCACGCACGATCACGAACACCGGGGAGCTGTTTTTT
NA medium-sized TRBJ1-1 15 TRBV6-1 CASRKQLNTNTEAFF TGTGCCAGCAGAAAGCAACTCAATACGAACACTGAAGCTTTCTTT
NA many TRBJ2-7 12 TRBV20-1 CSATGGLDEQYF TGCAGTGCTACAGGAGGTTTGGACGAGCAGTACTTC
TRBD2 medium-sized TRBJ2-5 14 TRBV5-1 CASSSGGGQETQYF TGCGCCAGCAGCTCCGGGGGGGGGCAAGAGACCCAGTACTTC
NA few TRBJ2-1 16 TRBV6-5 CASSYTTRLSYNEQFF TGTGCCAGCAGTTACACCACTAGGCTATCTTACAATGAGCAGTTCTTC
TRBD1 many TRBJ2-5 14 TRBV11-3 CASSRGQVMGTQYF TGTGCCAGCAGCCGAGGACAGGTTATGGGGACCCAGTACTTC
NA medium-sized TRBJ2-5 12 TRBV2 CASSEAKQTQYF TGTGCCAGCAGTGAAGCGAAACAGACCCAGTACTTC
TRBD2 medium-sized TRBJ2-7 14 TRBV7-9 CASSMTLAGGEQYF TGTGCCAGCAGCATGACCTTAGCGGGAGGGGAGCAGTACTTC
NA many TRBJ2-5 17 TRBV11-2 CASSPRGSAGAYETQYF TGTGCCAGCAGCCCCAGAGGGTCGGCAGGGGCATACGAGACCCAGTACTTC
TRBD1 medium-sized TRBJ1-2 16 TRBV7-2 CASRSPRTGTSYGYTF TGTGCCAGCAGGTCACCTCGGACAGGGACCTCTTATGGCTACACCTTC
NA many TRBJ1-6 14 TRBV28 CASSRAGEGSPLHF TGTGCCAGCAGCCGCGCGGGGGAGGGTTCACCCCTCCACTTT
TRBD2 medium-sized TRBJ2-3 17 TRBV7-9 CASSEGGTSGFTDTQYF TGTGCCAGCAGTGAGGGGGGCACTAGCGGCTTCACAGATACGCAGTATTTT
NA NA TRBJ1-4 16 TRBV7-2 CASSLAPGPDPEKLSF TGTGCCAGCAGCTTAGCCCCGGGACCGGATCCTGAAAAACTGTCTTTT
NA many TRBJ2-3 11 TRBV2 CASSVEYTQYF TGTGCCAGCAGTGTAGAATATACGCAGTATTTT
NA medium-sized TRBJ1-2 13 TRBV29-1 CSVDPGGAGGYTF TGCAGCGTTGATCCGGGGGGCGCAGGTGGCTACACCTTC
NA NA TRBJ1-4 15 TRBV30 CAWRKFGTTNDKLFF TGTGCCTGGAGAAAGTTCGGTACAACTAATGATAAACTGTTTTTT
TRBD2 medium-sized TRBJ2-7 15 TRBV20-1 CSAPPLAGVTYEQYF TGCAGTGCCCCACCCCTAGCGGGGGTTACTTACGAGCAGTACTTC
NA NA TRBJ2-1 13 TRBV11-2 CASSLQTETERFF TGTGCCAGCAGCTTACAGACCGAAACTGAACGGTTCTTC
NA NA TRBJ2-2 14 TRBV7-2 CASSFLGNTGELVF TGTGCCAGCAGCTTTTTAGGGAACACCGGGGAGCTGGTGTTT
TRBD2 many TRBJ2-3 15 TRBV7-9 CASSSGGSGTDTQYF TGTGCCAGCAGCTCGGGGGGATCGGGCACAGATACGCAGTATTTT
NA NA TRBJ2-3 13 TRBV12-3/TRBV12-4 CASSPGPRTARYF TGTGCCAGCAGCCCGGGCCCCCGGACCGCGCGGTATTTT
NA medium-sized TRBJ1-1 16 TRBV20-1 CSARDNRQWGNTEAFF TGCAGTGCTAGAGACAACCGACAGTGGGGGAACACTGAAGCTTTCTTT
TRBD1 many TRBJ2-1 16 TRBV7-9 CASSLGLGTGLNEQFF TGTGCCAGCAGCTTAGGCCTTGGGACAGGGTTAAATGAGCAGTTCTTC
NA once TRBJ2-2 17 TRBV27 CANSLSLTGTPASELFF TGTGCCAACAGTTTATCCCTTACGGGCACGCCGGCGTCGGAGCTGTTTTTT